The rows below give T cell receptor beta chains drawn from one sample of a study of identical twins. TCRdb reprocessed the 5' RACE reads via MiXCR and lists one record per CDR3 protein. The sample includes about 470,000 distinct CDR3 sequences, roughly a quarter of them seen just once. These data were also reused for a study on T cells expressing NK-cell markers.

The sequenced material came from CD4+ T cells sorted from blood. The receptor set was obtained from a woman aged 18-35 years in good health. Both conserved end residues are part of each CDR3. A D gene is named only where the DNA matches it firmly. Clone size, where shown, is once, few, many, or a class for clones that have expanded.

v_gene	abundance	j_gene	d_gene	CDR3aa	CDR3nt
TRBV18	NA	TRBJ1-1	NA	CASSIYANTEAFF	TGTGCCAGCTCTATTTATGCGAACACTGAAGCTTTCTTT
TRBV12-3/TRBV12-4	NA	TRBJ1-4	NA	CASSLTREYEKLFF	TGTGCCAGCAGTCTGACACGAGAATATGAAAAACTGTTTTTT
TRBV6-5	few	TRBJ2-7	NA	CASSSPTSRGTVLYEQYF	TGTGCCAGCAGTTCCCCTACCAGTCGAGGGACGGTCTTATACGAGCAGTACTTC
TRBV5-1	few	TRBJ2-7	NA	CASSLPSDEQYF	TGCGCCAGCAGCTTGCCCAGTGACGAGCAGTACTTC
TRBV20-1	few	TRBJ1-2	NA	CSASRDARGYTF	TGCAGTGCCTCCCGGGACGCGAGAGGCTACACCTTC
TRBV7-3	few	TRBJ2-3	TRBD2	CASSLMVAGGPDTQYF	TGTGCCAGCAGCTTAATGGTAGCGGGGGGGCCAGATACGCAGTATTTT
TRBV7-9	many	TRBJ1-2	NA	CASSSQGNYGYTF	TGTGCCAGTAGTTCGCAGGGGAACTATGGCTACACCTTC
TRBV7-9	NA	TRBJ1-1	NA	CASSLGVMNTEAFF	TGTGCCAGCAGCTTAGGGGTCATGAACACTGAAGCTTTCTTT
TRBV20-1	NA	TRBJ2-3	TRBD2	CSALHTGGLDTQYF	TGCAGTGCCTTACACACGGGAGGGCTAGATACGCAGTATTTT
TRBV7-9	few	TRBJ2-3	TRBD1	CASNGRGGNTDTQYF	TGTGCCAGCAACGGAAGAGGGGGCAACACAGATACGCAGTATTTT
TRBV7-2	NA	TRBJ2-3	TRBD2	CASSSSGATGTQYF	TGTGCCAGCAGCTCTAGCGGGGCGACCGGTACGCAGTATTTT
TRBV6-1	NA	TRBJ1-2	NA	CASSDHSGYGYTF	TGTGCCAGCAGTGATCACAGCGGCTATGGCTACACCTTC
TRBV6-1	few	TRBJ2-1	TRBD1	CASSPLTGGGSYNEQFF	TGTGCCAGCAGTCCTTTGACAGGGGGAGGCTCCTACAATGAGCAGTTCTTC
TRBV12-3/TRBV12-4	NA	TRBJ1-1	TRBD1	CASSQTGSRHTEAFF	TGTGCCAGCAGTCAGACAGGGAGTCGGCACACTGAAGCTTTCTTT
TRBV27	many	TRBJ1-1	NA	CASQAHTGSTEAFF	TGTGCCAGCCAAGCTCATACAGGGAGCACTGAAGCTTTCTTT
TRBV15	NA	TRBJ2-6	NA	CATSRDRATGANVLTF	TGTGCCACCAGCAGAGATAGGGCGACTGGGGCCAACGTCCTGACTTTC
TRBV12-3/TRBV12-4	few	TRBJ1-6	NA	CASTRQAYNLPLHF	TGTGCCAGCACCCGACAGGCTTATAATTTACCCCTCCACTTT
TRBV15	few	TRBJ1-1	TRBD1	CATSREERDRVLF	TGTGCCACCAGCAGAGAAGAGAGGGACAGGGTCCTCTTT
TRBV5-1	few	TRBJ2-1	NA	CASSPTTDYNEQFF	TGCGCCAGCAGTCCTACCACGGACTACAATGAGCAGTTCTTC
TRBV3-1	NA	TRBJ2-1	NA	CASSQLTARGSSYNEQFF	TGTGCCAGCAGCCAGTTAACAGCACGGGGGAGCTCCTACAATGAGCAGTTCTTC
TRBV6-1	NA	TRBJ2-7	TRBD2	CASGAGVSYEQYF	TGTGCCAGCGGAGCGGGAGTTAGCTACGAGCAGTACTTC
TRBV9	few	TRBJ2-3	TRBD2	CASSDTWTSGGNTDTQYF	TGTGCCAGCAGCGACACCTGGACTAGCGGGGGGAACACAGATACGCAGTATTTT
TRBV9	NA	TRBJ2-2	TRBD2	CASSVAGGFTGELFF	TGTGCCAGCAGCGTAGCGGGGGGATTCACCGGGGAGCTGTTTTTT
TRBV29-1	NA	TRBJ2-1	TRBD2	CSVEGMAGGYNEQFF	TGCAGCGTTGAAGGTATGGCGGGAGGGTACAATGAGCAGTTCTTC
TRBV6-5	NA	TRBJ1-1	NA	CASSSQGWNTEAFF	TGTGCCAGCAGTTCACAGGGCTGGAACACTGAAGCTTTCTTT
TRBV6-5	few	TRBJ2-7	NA	CASSYSRPTYEQYF	TGTGCCAGCAGTTACTCGCGTCCAACCTACGAGCAGTACTTC
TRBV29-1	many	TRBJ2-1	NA	CSVEWQDTHRNEQFF	TGCAGCGTTGAATGGCAGGACACTCACAGGAATGAGCAGTTCTTC
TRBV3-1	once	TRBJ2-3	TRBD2	CASSQVAGGFTDTQYF	TGTGCCAGCAGCCAAGTTGCGGGAGGGTTCACAGATACGCAGTATTTT
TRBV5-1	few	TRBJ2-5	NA	CASSPSPKETQYF	TGCGCCAGCAGCCCCTCACCCAAAGAGACCCAGTACTTC
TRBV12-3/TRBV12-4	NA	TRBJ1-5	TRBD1	CACSLILIRGYSNQPQHF	TGTGCCTGCAGTTTAATCCTAATCAGGGGGTATAGCAATCAGCCCCAGCATTTT
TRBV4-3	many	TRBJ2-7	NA	CASSPQSGGYEQYF	TGCGCCAGCAGCCCTCAAAGTGGGGGCTACGAGCAGTACTTC
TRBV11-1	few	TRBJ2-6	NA	CAWTRQVETSGANVLTF	TGTGCCTGGACCAGACAGGTGGAGACCTCTGGGGCCAACGTCCTGACTTTC
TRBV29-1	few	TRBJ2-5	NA	CSAGRDSTETQYF	TGCAGCGCTGGCCGGGACTCAACCGAGACCCAGTACTTC
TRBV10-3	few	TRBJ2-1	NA	CAITGQTYNEQFF	TGTGCCATCACGGGACAAACCTACAATGAGCAGTTCTTC
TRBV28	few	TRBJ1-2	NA	CAIARGDSNYGYTF	TGTGCCATCGCACGCGGGGACTCTAACTATGGCTACACCTTC
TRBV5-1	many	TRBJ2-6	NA	CASSPTGSGANVLTF	TGCGCCAGCAGCCCAACAGGGTCTGGGGCCAACGTCCTGACTTTC
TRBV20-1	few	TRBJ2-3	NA	CSARVRGGDTQYF	TGCAGTGCTAGGGTCAGGGGTGGAGATACGCAGTATTTT
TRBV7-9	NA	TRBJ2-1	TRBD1	CASTGTGGTNEQFF	TGTGCCAGCACCGGGACAGGGGGCACAAATGAGCAGTTCTTC
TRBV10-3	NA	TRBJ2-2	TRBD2	CAIPQRGANTGELFF	TGTGCCATCCCCCAGCGGGGGGCGAACACCGGGGAGCTGTTTTTT
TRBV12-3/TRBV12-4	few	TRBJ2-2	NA	CASKQGQNTGELFF	TGTGCCAGCAAGCAGGGGCAAAACACCGGGGAGCTGTTTTTT
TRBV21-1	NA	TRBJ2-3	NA	CASSMFFGRAGPDTQYF	TGTGCCAGCAGCATGTTCTTCGGGAGGGCAGGTCCAGATACGCAGTATTTT
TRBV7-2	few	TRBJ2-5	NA	CASKRRGVGETQYF	TGTGCCAGCAAAAGACGGGGTGTCGGGGAGACCCAGTACTTC
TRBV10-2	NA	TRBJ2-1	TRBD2	CASYGTSGINEQFF	TGCGCCAGTTACGGGACTAGCGGAATAAATGAGCAGTTCTTC
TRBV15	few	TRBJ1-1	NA	CATSRARDGGTEAFF	TGTGCCACCAGCAGAGCTAGGGACGGGGGCACTGAAGCTTTCTTT
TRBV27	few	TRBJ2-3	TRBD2	CASSLVSSGGGDGDTQYF	TGTGCCAGCAGTTTGGTTTCTAGCGGGGGAGGGGACGGAGATACGCAGTATTTT
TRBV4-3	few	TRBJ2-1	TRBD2	CASSRTSGNGEEQFF	TGCGCCAGCAGCCGGACTAGCGGGAATGGGGAGGAGCAGTTCTTC
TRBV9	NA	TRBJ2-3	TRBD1	CASSVVRGQNTDTQYF	TGTGCCAGCAGCGTAGTTAGGGGGCAGAACACAGATACGCAGTATTTT
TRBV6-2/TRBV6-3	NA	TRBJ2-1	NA	CASSYGGAIYNEQFF	TGTGCCAGCAGTTACGGCGGGGCGATATACAATGAGCAGTTCTTC